Each of the 11 T cell receptor beta chains below was sequenced from the same sample in a study of blood T cells in healthy people across ages. A second PCR, run for about 6 to 11 cycles, used a sample-barcoded 5' primer plus a J-beta primer mix. MiXCR was run by TCRdb on the 5' RACE reads, yielding one entry per CDR3 protein. The sample holds approximately 730,000 distinct CDR3 sequences; 53% are singletons and the top ten take about 42%. Sequenced material: blood. The receptor set was obtained from an elderly man in good health.

This chain joins TRBV29-1 and TRBJ2-3, with 9 bases lining up with TRBD1. The CDR3 is made up of 12 amino acids. Germline values: CDR1 SQVTM, CDR2 ANQGSEA. V shed 7 bases and J 5 bases; nucleotides not matched to a gene: 4. The CDR3 sequence is CSGRQGGDTQYF. The CDR3 DNA follows: TGCAGCGGACGACAGGGGGGAGATACGCAGTATTTT.

The chain links TRBV7-2 to TRBJ1-4; D gene unclear. The CDR3 sequence is 16 residues long. The germline V and J ends were trimmed by 3 bases and 3 bases, with 14 bases remaining between them. In germline, CDR1 is SGHTA, CDR2 FQGNSA. CDR3 in amino acids: CASSFSRAVANEKLFF. Written as DNA, the CDR3 is TGTGCCAGCAGCTTTTCCCGGGCTGTAGCTAATGAAAAACTGTTTTTT. The complete variable domain, with remaining parts taken from reference TRBV7-2 and TRBJ1-4, reads GAGVSQSPSNKVTEKGKDVELRCDPISGHTALYWYRQSLGQGLEFLIYFQGNSAPDKSGLPSDRFSAERTGGSVSTLTIQRTQQEDSAVYLCASSFSRAVANEKLFFGSGTQLSVL.

This chain connects TRBV5-1 to TRBJ2-1; TRBD2 matches 9 bases. From germline, CDR1 is SGHRS and CDR2 YFSETQ. Trimming removed 3 bases from V and 9 bases from J; junction bases left unmatched: 13. The CDR3 is 16 residues long. CDR3 nucleotides: TGCGCCAGCAGCTCGGAAGCGGGAGGAATTTCGGGTGAGCAGTTCTTC. Protein product: CASSSEAGGISGEQFF.

This chain connects TRBV6-5 to TRBJ1-2; D may be TRBD1 (6 bases). CDR3 length: 12 amino acids. V dropped 6 bases and J dropped 7 bases, with 12 bases sitting between them. Per the germline V gene, CDR1 is MNHEY and CDR2 is SVGAGI. The CDR3 coding sequence is TGTGCCAGCAGCCGAGGACAGCGTGGCTACACCTTC. Translated, it gives CASSRGQRGYTF.

The chain carries TRBV3-1 and TRBJ2-5, with D hard to call. The CDR3 sequence is 11 residues long. The V end was cut by 4 bases, the J end by 4 bases, with 4 bases between. Germline CDR1 is LGHDT and CDR2 is YNNKEL (reference sequence). CDR3 sequence (DNA): TGTGCCAGCAGCCGAATAGAGACCCAGTACTTC. Amino acid sequence: CASSRIETQYF.

V and J are TRBV9 and TRBJ1-2; the D gene is possibly TRBD1 (5 bases). The V gene lost 0 bases and the J gene lost 4 bases, with 16 bases spanning the gap. Germline assignment: CDR1 SGDLS and CDR2 YYNGEE. The CDR3 is 16 amino acids. CDR3 loop: CASSVEGDGTPYGYTF. The DNA for the CDR3 is TGTGCCAGCAGCGTAGAGGGAGACGGGACCCCCTATGGCTACACCTTC.

This clonotype was detected once. The chain couples TRBV4-1 to TRBJ2-4; D assignment may be TRBD1 or TRBD2 (5 bases each). V shed 0 bases and J shed 13 bases, with 19 bases lying between them. Germline V lookup: CDR1 MGHRA, CDR2 YSYEKL. The CDR3 contains 15 residues. The CDR3 here is CASSQDRDPTGQQYF. The DNA for the CDR3 is TGCGCCAGCAGCCAAGATCGGGACCCAACGGGCCAGCAGTACTTC.

This clonotype turned up a few times. The V gene is TRBV5-1, the J gene TRBJ1-2, with a possible D match to TRBD1 (6 bases). The CDR3 extends over 13 amino acids. The V end lost 0 bases, the J end lost 8 bases, and 11 bases lay between the germline ends. Germline V lookup: CDR1 SGHRS, CDR2 YFSETQ. The CDR3 reads CASSLAGEQGYTF. The CDR3 DNA sequence: TGCGCCAGCAGCTTGGCAGGGGAGCAAGGCTACACCTTC.

The rearrangement joins TRBV7-6 to TRBJ2-3, with TRBD2 matching 16 bases. J was trimmed by 4 bases and V by 1 base; bases with no gene match: 2. This CDR3 has 17 residues. The germline V gene has CDR1 SGHVS and CDR2 FNYEAQ. The CDR3 region is CASSLVGTSGRADTQYF. The CDR3, as DNA: TGTGCCAGCAGCTTAGTGGGGACTAGCGGGAGGGCAGATACGCAGTATTTT. The entire variable domain, with the rest obtained from reference TRBV7-6 and TRBJ2-3, is as follows: GAGVSQSPRYKVTKRGQDVALRCDPISGHVSLYWYRQALGQGPEFLTYFNYEAQQDKSGLPNDRFSAERPEGSISTLTIQRTEQRDSAMYRCASSLVGTSGRADTQYFGPGTRLTVL.

In its sample, this clonotype was seen a few times. The chain employs TRBV20-1 and TRBJ1-6; 10 bases line up with TRBD1. CDR1 is DFQATT and CDR2 is SNEGSKA in the germline V gene (reference sequence). J lost 5 bases, V lost 1 base, and 8 bases had no gene match. This CDR3 has 17 residues. The CDR3 is CSARGDRDRGNNSPLHF. CDR3 in DNA: TGCAGTGCTAGAGGGGATAGGGACAGGGGAAATAATTCACCCCTCCACTTT.

This chain uses TRBV25-1 with TRBJ2-4; tentative D call: TRBD1 (5 bases). The tail of the sequence fits TRBJ2-5 better, so the J call may be wrong. The CDR3 covers 18 residues. Per the germline V gene, CDR1 is MGHDK and CDR2 is SYGVNS. CDR3 DNA sequence: TGTGCCAGCAAAGGTCAAAAAGGGGCTTGGGGCGGTCAAGAGACCCAGTACTTC. Translating gives CASKGQKGAWGGQETQYF.